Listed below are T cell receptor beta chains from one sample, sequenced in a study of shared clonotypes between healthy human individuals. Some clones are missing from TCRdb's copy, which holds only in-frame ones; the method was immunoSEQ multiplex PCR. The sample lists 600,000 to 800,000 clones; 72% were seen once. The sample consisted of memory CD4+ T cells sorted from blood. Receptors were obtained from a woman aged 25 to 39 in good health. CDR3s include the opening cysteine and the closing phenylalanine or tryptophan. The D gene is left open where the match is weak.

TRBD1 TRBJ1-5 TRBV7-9 CASSPGTGNQPQHF
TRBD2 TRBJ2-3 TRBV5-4 CASSPGGTSVADTQYF
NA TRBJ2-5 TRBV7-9 CASSSYRDIQETQYF
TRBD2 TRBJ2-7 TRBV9 CASSPGVAGPSSYEQYF
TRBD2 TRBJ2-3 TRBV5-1 CASSLELAGPDTQYF
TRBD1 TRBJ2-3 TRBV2 CASSHRTGTDTQYF
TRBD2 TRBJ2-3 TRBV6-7 CASSQLLAGGPCTDTQYF
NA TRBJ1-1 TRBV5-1 CASSPTGTNTEAFF
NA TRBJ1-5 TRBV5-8 CASSATTNNQPQHF
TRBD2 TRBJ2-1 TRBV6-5 CASSRLAGGPNEQFF
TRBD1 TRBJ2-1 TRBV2 CASRRTGNEQFF
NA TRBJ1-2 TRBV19 CASTSGVGYGYTF
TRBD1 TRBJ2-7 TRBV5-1 CASNRTGGYEQYF
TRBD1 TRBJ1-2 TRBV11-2 CASSPDRGPNYGYTF
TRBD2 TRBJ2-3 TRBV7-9 CASSTGLAGTDTQYF
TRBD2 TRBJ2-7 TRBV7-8 CASGKRDRSYEQYF
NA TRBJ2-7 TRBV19 CASSTLRGVDEQYF
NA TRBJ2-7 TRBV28 CASGRQYYEQYF
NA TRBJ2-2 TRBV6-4 CASSGSLLGADETGELFF
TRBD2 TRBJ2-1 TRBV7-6 CASSTGLADSSNEQFF
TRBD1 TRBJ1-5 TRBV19 CASTSRDRGNQPQHF
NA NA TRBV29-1 CSVRSRGSKGEQYF
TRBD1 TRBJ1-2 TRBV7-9 CASSAGTGVGYTF
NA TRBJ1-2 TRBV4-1 CASSQDSGMSYGYTF
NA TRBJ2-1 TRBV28 CASSLTRQQFF
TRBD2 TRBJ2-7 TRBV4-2 CASSQERGVNYEQYF
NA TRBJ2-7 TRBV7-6 CASSLGRGADEQYF
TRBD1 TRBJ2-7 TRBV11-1 CASSLTVGQNYEQYF
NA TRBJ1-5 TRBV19 CASSISRNQPQHF
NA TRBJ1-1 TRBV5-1 CASSHAAGTRGTEAFF
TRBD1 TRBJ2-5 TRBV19 CASSIGQGETQYF
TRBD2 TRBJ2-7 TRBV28 CASTGAGGAYEQYF
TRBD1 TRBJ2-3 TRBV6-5 CASSWGDRRNTDTQYF
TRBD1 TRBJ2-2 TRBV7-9 CASSNRGGSGTGELFF
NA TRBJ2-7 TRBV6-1 CASRLTQVYEQYF
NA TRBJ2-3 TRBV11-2 CASSVDRDTQYF
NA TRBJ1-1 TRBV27 CASSLSGLPEAFF
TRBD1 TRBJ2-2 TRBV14 CASRTGGNTGELFF
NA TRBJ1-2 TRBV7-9 CASSLALEGNYGYTF
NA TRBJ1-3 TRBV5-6 CASSLAWESGNTIYF
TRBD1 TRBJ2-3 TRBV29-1 CSVEIRQGYGPDTQYF
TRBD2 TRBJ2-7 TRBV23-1 CASSLTSGSREQYF
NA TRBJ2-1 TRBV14 CASSQTGTYNEQFF
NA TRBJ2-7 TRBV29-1 CSVHEQYF
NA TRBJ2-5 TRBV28 CASSLIRHYQETQYF
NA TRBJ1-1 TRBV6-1 CASAIEEGWAEAFF
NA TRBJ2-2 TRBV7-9 CASSDPNQRSGELFF
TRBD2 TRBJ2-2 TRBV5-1 CASSPEGWEGSGELFF
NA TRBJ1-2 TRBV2 CAGGLRGDYGYTF
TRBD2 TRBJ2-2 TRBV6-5 CASSFRGLLTGELFF
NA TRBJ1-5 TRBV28 CASSYDSNQPQHF
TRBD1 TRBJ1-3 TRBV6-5 CASSLGTAGGNTIYF
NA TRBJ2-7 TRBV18 CASSPDRYEQYF
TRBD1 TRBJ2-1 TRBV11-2 CASSLVVGQGSYNEQFF
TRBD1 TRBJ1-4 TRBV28 CASSIVGTANEKLFF
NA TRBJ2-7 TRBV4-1 CASSPIGGSLPEQYF
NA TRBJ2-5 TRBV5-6 CASSFLRGIDQETQYF